This TCR beta chain is drawn from a study of cytomegalovirus exposure and HLA in healthy donors. Of note for this clone: Its antigen remains unidentified.

It was healthy bone marrow donors who served as donors. The PCR employed 60 Vbeta primers together with 13 Jbeta primers. TCRdb's copy holds only in-frame clones and misses some; the assay was immunoSEQ multiplex PCR. The table shows fewer than 200,000 clones, with over 80% occurring only once. Points from the study as a whole: Later analysis showed TCR association rates varying by HLA locus, highest for DRB1 and lowest for HLA-C.

The V gene lost 4 bases and the J gene lost 4 bases, with 17 bases spanning the gap. Per the germline V gene, CDR1 is SGDLS and CDR2 is YYNGEE. This CDR3 has 15 residues. The specimen sequenced was PBMCs. The sequence came from a man between 45 and 60 years old in good health and CMV-seronegative. The chain links TRBV9 to TRBJ1-2; TRBD1 might be the D (5 bases). CDR3 amino acids: CASSSKGLGAYGYTF. CDR3 coding DNA: TGTGCCAGCAGCTCAAAGGGGTTAGGTGCCTATGGCTACACCTTC.